These 23 T cell receptor beta chains were all obtained from the same sample, sequenced in a study of cytomegalovirus exposure and HLA in healthy donors. The method was immunoSEQ multiplex PCR; TCRdb's version includes in-frame clones alone and lacks a portion of them. The data contain 150,000 to 200,000 clones, 85% to 90% of them singletons. The sample comprised PBMCs. The receptors were gathered from a woman under 30 in good health and CMV-seropositive.

The rearrangement uses TRBV18 and TRBJ2-6; 7 bases map to TRBD1. The CDR3 spans 24 residues. J gave up 0 bases and V 1 base, and 24 bases lay outside the gene matches. Germline CDR1 is KGHSH and CDR2 is LQKENI. This CDR3 is CASSPRGKGQTGHSPYSGANVLTF. The CDR3 DNA sequence: TGTGCCAGCTCACCACGGGGTAAGGGACAGACCGGACACAGCCCTTACTCTGGGGCCAACGTCCTGACTTTC.

The V and J genes are TRBV9 and TRBJ2-7; D gene unclear. Deletions cut 4 bases from V and 3 bases from J, with 11 bases between. Germline lookup yields CDR1 SGDLS and CDR2 YYNGEE. This CDR3 spans 13 amino acids. CDR3 coding DNA: TGTGCCAGCAGCCCCAGTCCAATCTACGAGCAGTACTTC. It is translated as CASSPSPIYEQYF.

V gene TRBV7-6 combines with J gene TRBJ2-1; TRBD2 matches 11 bases. The trim removed 4 bases at V and 7 bases at J, leaving 15 bases unmatched. The CDR3 runs to 18 residues. The V gene's germline CDR1 is SGHVS and CDR2 FNYEAQ. CDR3 sequence: CASSSREGSGRDRNEQFF. For the CDR3, the DNA is TGTGCCAGCAGCTCCCGGGAGGGTAGCGGGAGGGATCGGAATGAGCAGTTCTTC.

This clone was recorded only once. The CDR3 sequence: CASGFYPSGSSYNEQFF. In DNA form, the CDR3 reads TGTGCTAGTGGCTTTTACCCCAGCGGAAGCTCCTACAATGAGCAGTTCTTC. V gene TRBV12-5 combines with J gene TRBJ2-1; the D gene is possibly TRBD2 (5 bases). This CDR3 is built from 17 residues. Trimming left V 6 bases short and J 0 bases short, with 18 bases between. The germline CDR1 and CDR2 sequences are LGHNT and FRNRAP.

As for this clone: The same CDR3 arises from other DNA sequences in this sample as well. This rearrangement joins TRBV5-1 to TRBJ2-3; no clear D gene. V was shortened by 4 bases and J by 0 bases, with 9 bases between the two germline ends. This CDR3 contains 14 residues. Per germline, CDR1 SGHRS and CDR2 YFSETQ. In DNA, the CDR3 is TGCGCCAGCAGCCCCCCCGGGAGCACAGATACGCAGTATTTT. Residues: CASSPPGSTDTQYF.

This chain joins TRBV5-1 and TRBJ2-5; 10 positions match TRBD2. Per germline, CDR1 SGHRS and CDR2 YFSETQ. The length of the CDR3 is 19 residues. Trimming at V came to 3 bases and at J to 5 bases, leaving 19 bases not matched to a gene. CDR3 region: CASSSGLAGGIVEVETQYF. The CDR3 region has the DNA TGCGCCAGCAGCTCCGGTTTAGCGGGAGGTATCGTGGAGGTGGAGACCCAGTACTTC.

This sequence joins TRBV28 and TRBJ1-1; D unclear. The V end was cut by 4 bases, the J end by 5 bases, with 11 bases between. CDR1 and CDR2 from the germline V gene are MDHEN and SYDVKM. This CDR3 has 13 amino acids. The CDR3, as DNA: TGTGCCAGCAGTTCCCCCGGGGTGACTGAAGCTTTCTTT. It is translated as CASSSPGVTEAFF. The entire variable domain, with the rest obtained from reference TRBV28 and TRBJ1-1, is as follows: DVKVTQSSRYLVKRTGEKVFLECVQDMDHENMFWYRQDPGLGLRLIYFSYDVKMKEKGDIPEGYSVSREKKERFSLILESASTNQTSMYLCASSSPGVTEAFFGQGTRLTVV.

V usage is TRBV18 and J usage is TRBJ2-1; possible D gene TRBD1, 6 bases. Germline CDR1 and CDR2: KGHSH and LQKENI. The length of the CDR3 is 19 residues. V lost 4 bases, J lost 0 bases, and 22 bases lay in between. The CDR3 nucleotides are TGTGCCAGCTCACTTTCGATAGGGTGGGGACATAACTCCTACAATGAGCAGTTCTTC. Residues: CASSLSIGWGHNSYNEQFF.

This chain uses TRBV4-1 with TRBJ2-1, with 14 bases lining up with TRBD2. Germline V gives CDR1 MGHRA, CDR2 YSYEKL. CDR3 size: 17 residues. V dropped 7 bases and J dropped 7; count of bases not matched to a gene: 12. The CDR3 loop reads CASTRLTSGGAENEQFF. In DNA, the CDR3 is TGCGCCAGCACCCGCCTGACTAGCGGGGGGGCCGAAAATGAGCAGTTCTTC.

V and J are TRBV7-3 and TRBJ2-2; 10 bases match TRBD2. After removal of 0 bases from V and 6 bases from J, the junction contained 4 bases not matched to a gene. The CDR3 is made up of 16 amino acids. Germline lookup yields CDR1 SGHTA and CDR2 FQGTGA. Written as DNA, the CDR3 is TGTGCCAGCAGCTTAACTCGGACTAGCGGACCCGGGGAGCTGTTTTTT. This sequence encodes CASSLTRTSGPGELFF. Variable domain in full (rest from reference TRBV7-3 and TRBJ2-2): GAGVSQTPSNKVTEKGKYVELRCDPISGHTALYWYRQSLGQGPEFLIYFQGTGAADDSGLPNDRFFAVRPEGSVSTLKIQRTERGDSAVYLCASSLTRTSGPGELFFGEGSRLTVL.

The CDR3 DNA sequence: TGTGCCAGCAACTTCCCCCCCGGCGGCTCCTACAATGAGCAGTTCTTC. Amino acids: CASNFPPGGSYNEQFF. V usage is TRBV7-2 and J usage is TRBJ2-1; D remains unclear. Germline-derived CDR1 and CDR2 are SGHTA and FQGNSA. The CDR3 is made up of 16 amino acids. The V end was cut by 7 bases, the J end by 0 bases, with 16 bases between.

The chain recombines TRBV13 with TRBJ2-6; weak D call: TRBD1 (6 bases). Trimming removed 5 bases at V and 0 bases at J, with 20 bases between. CDR3 length: 19 residues. Germline values: CDR1 PRHDT, CDR2 FYEKMQ (reference sequence). Here the CDR3 DNA reads TGTGCCAGCAGCCCCATTTTCGACAGGAGGTCCTCTGGGGCCAACGTCCTGACTTTC. Translated: CASSPIFDRRSSGANVLTF.

This chain connects TRBV10-2 to TRBJ2-5; D remains ambiguous. The V end lost 3 bases, the J end lost 5 bases, and 7 bases lay between the germline ends. Germline-derived CDR1 and CDR2 are WSHSY and SAAADI. The CDR3 is 12 amino acids. CDR3 residues: CASSDEVETQYF. CDR3 in DNA: TGCGCCAGCAGTGACGAGGTGGAGACCCAGTACTTC.

The chain carries TRBV6-6 and TRBJ1-1; maybe TRBD1 (5 bases). Germline V lookup: CDR1 MNHNY, CDR2 SVGAGI (reference sequence). CDR3 size: 13 residues. Trimming removed 6 bases at V and 7 bases at J, with 15 bases between. For the CDR3, the DNA is TGTGCCAGCAGCAAGTTGGGCCAGGGTGAAGCTTTCTTT. This codes for CASSKLGQGEAFF.

Only one count was recorded for this clone. The V call is TRBV5-1, the J call TRBJ2-7; the D gene is possibly TRBD1 (5 bases). Germline CDR1 SGHRS, CDR2 YFSETQ. The CDR3 spans 17 residues. V was shortened by 4 bases and J by 1 base, with 21 bases between the two germline ends. The chain's CDR3 is CASSLLLGQGGSYEQYF. The CDR3 nucleotides read TGCGCCAGCAGCCTCCTGCTGGGGCAGGGTGGTTCCTACGAGCAGTACTTC.

The chain is built from TRBV2 and TRBJ2-5; D perhaps matches TRBD2 (6 bases). Germline CDR1 reads SNHLY; CDR2 reads FYNNEI. Trimming removed 4 bases at V and 3 bases at J, with 12 bases between. This CDR3 has 14 residues. CDR3 sequence (DNA): TGTGCCAGCAGTGGGGGTAGCGGAGAAGAGACCCAGTACTTC. Its translation is CASSGGSGEETQYF.

This chain connects TRBV19 to TRBJ1-2; no clear D. V gave up 7 bases and J gave up 2 bases, with 14 bases separating them. Germline assignment: CDR1 LNHDA and CDR2 SQIVND (reference sequence). The CDR3 has 14 residues. The CDR3 protein is CASTNPTRNYGYTF. For the CDR3, the DNA is TGTGCCAGTACCAATCCGACTCGGAACTATGGCTACACCTTC.

The rearrangement links TRBV30 to TRBJ1-1, with a possible D match to TRBD1 (5 bases). V was shortened by 0 bases and J by 0 bases, with 11 bases between the two germline ends. This CDR3 region has 15 residues. Germline CDR1 GTSNPN, CDR2 SVGIG (reference sequence). For the CDR3, the DNA is TGTGCCTGGAGTGTAATGGGGGGATTGAACACTGAAGCTTTCTTT. As protein: CAWSVMGGLNTEAFF.

The V gene is TRBV28, the J gene TRBJ2-7; 8 bases map to TRBD1. This CDR3 spans 15 amino acids. V was clipped by 6 bases and J by 1 base; unmatched bases: 8. The germline gives CDR1 MDHEN, CDR2 SYDVKM. The CDR3 spells CASSPRDRGSYEQYF. The CDR3 region has the DNA TGTGCCAGCAGCCCCCGTGACAGGGGATCCTACGAGCAGTACTTC.

The rearrangement uses TRBV5-1 and TRBJ2-2, with 7 bases fitting TRBD2. The CDR3 runs to 16 residues. Germline V gene data show CDR1 as SGHRS and CDR2 as YFSETQ. The junction had 12 bases not matched to a gene; V was cut back by 6 bases and J by 4 bases. CDR3 sequence reads: CASNLGLVKGTGELFF. The CDR3 DNA reads TGCGCCAGCAATTTAGGACTAGTGAAGGGCACCGGGGAGCTGTTTTTT.

The rearrangement links TRBV14 to TRBJ1-3; D ambiguous. V was clipped by 3 bases and J by 0 bases, with 6 bases between them. Germline CDR1 SGHDN, CDR2 FVKESK. The CDR3 consists of 14 residues. CDR3 sequence (DNA): TGTGCCAGCAGCCATATGTTCTCTGGAAACACCATATATTTT. It specifies CASSHMFSGNTIYF.

The chain recombines TRBV7-3 with TRBJ2-1; TRBD2 is a possible D gene (5 bases). With 2 bases removed from V and 12 bases from J, the gap between germline ends came to 8 bases. Germline-derived CDR1 and CDR2 are SGHTA and FQGTGA. The CDR3 has 11 residues. The CDR3 is CASSLGRGQFF. The CDR3 bases are TGTGCCAGCAGCTTAGGCCGGGGGCAGTTCTTC. Together with reference TRBV7-3 and TRBJ2-1, the CDR3 gives the full variable domain: GAGVSQTPSNKVTEKGKYVELRCDPISGHTALYWYRQSLGQGPEFLIYFQGTGAADDSGLPNDRFFAVRPEGSVSTLKIQRTERGDSAVYLCASSLGRGQFFGPGTRLTVL.

The gene calls are TRBV11-2 and TRBJ2-7, with a possible D match to TRBD1 (6 bases). CDR1 is SGHAT, CDR2 FQNNGV, per germline. Trimming cost V 6 bases and J 6 bases, with 15 bases left between them. CDR3 length equals 13 residues. Here the CDR3 DNA reads TGTGCCAGCAGTCGCGACAGGTTAGTCGAGCAGTACTTC. Protein sequence: CASSRDRLVEQYF.